The rows below give T cell receptor beta chains drawn from one sample of a study of blood T cells in healthy people across ages. TCRdb re-called the 5' RACE reads with MiXCR, one entry per CDR3 protein. The sample comprises hundreds of thousands of distinct CDR3 sequences, more than 55% of which are singletons, and roughly 25% rests with the top ten. The sequenced material came from blood. These TCRs come from a man aged 40-55 years in good health. Both conserved end residues are part of each CDR3. The D gene is left open where the match is weak. Some rows mark clone size as missing; the rest say once, few, many or name a class of expanded clone.

d_gene: TRBD1; abundance: -; v_gene: TRBV5-1; j_gene: TRBJ1-4; CDR3aa: CASSKGTGPLIATNEKLFF; CDR3nt: TGCGCCAGCAGTAAAGGGACAGGACCGCTAATTGCAACTAATGAAAAACTGTTTTTT
d_gene: -; abundance: -; v_gene: TRBV4-1; j_gene: TRBJ2-7; CDR3aa: CASGQAISYEQYF; CDR3nt: TGCGCCAGCGGCCAGGCTATTTCCTACGAGCAGTACTTC
d_gene: -; abundance: -; v_gene: TRBV14; j_gene: TRBJ2-5; CDR3aa: CASSQGPFGQYF; CDR3nt: TGTGCCAGCAGCCAGGGACCTTTCGGGCAGTACTTC
d_gene: -; abundance: -; v_gene: TRBV20-1; j_gene: TRBJ1-2; CDR3aa: CSARERTGVGNYGYTF; CDR3nt: TGCAGTGCCCGGGAGCGCACGGGAGTCGGGAACTATGGCTACACCTTC
d_gene: -; abundance: -; v_gene: TRBV20-1; j_gene: TRBJ1-5; CDR3aa: CSARPPGRGLNQPQHF; CDR3nt: TGCAGTGCTAGACCCCCGGGACGCGGCCTCAATCAGCCCCAGCATTTT
d_gene: -; abundance: few; v_gene: TRBV21-1; j_gene: TRBJ2-1; CDR3aa: CASSSARRRHNEQFF; CDR3nt: TGTGCCAGCTCATCGGCCAGGAGACGCCACAATGAGCAGTTCTTC
d_gene: TRBD1; abundance: -; v_gene: TRBV20-1; j_gene: TRBJ1-3; CDR3aa: CSAREGATGVGNTIYF; CDR3nt: TGCAGTGCTAGAGAGGGGGCGACAGGGGTAGGAAACACCATATATTTT
d_gene: -; abundance: once; v_gene: TRBV27; j_gene: TRBJ1-6; CDR3aa: CASTTSKTREWNSPLHF; CDR3nt: TGTGCCAGCACCACATCAAAAACTCGGGAGTGGAATTCACCCCTCCACTTT
d_gene: -; abundance: -; v_gene: TRBV7-9; j_gene: TRBJ2-5; CDR3aa: CASSPYGQSVQETQYF; CDR3nt: TGTGCCAGCAGCCCCTACGGACAGTCGGTCCAAGAGACCCAGTACTTC
d_gene: TRBD1; abundance: -; v_gene: TRBV9; j_gene: TRBJ1-4; CDR3aa: CASSVGTGGLNEKLFF; CDR3nt: TGTGCCAGCAGCGTTGGGACAGGGGGCCTTAATGAAAAACTGTTTTTT
d_gene: -; abundance: few; v_gene: TRBV7-9; j_gene: TRBJ1-2; CDR3aa: CASSLLGMGAYGYTF; CDR3nt: TGTGCCAGCAGCTTATTGGGAATGGGGGCCTATGGCTACACCTTC
d_gene: -; abundance: -; v_gene: TRBV20-1; j_gene: TRBJ2-6; CDR3aa: CSASGFISGANVLTF; CDR3nt: TGCAGTGCCTCCGGGTTCATATCTGGGGCCAACGTCCTGACTTTC
d_gene: TRBD2; abundance: -; v_gene: TRBV28; j_gene: TRBJ2-3; CDR3aa: CASSSPVAGASTDTQYF; CDR3nt: TGTGCCAGCAGTTCCCCTGTAGCGGGGGCTAGCACAGATACGCAGTATTTT
d_gene: -; abundance: -; v_gene: TRBV29-1; j_gene: TRBJ1-2; CDR3aa: CSVNGGKASGYTF; CDR3nt: TGCAGCGTTAACGGGGGCAAAGCATCCGGCTACACCTTC
d_gene: TRBD2; abundance: -; v_gene: TRBV4-1; j_gene: TRBJ2-7; CDR3aa: CASSETSGRSYEQYF; CDR3nt: TGCGCCAGCAGCGAAACTAGCGGGAGAAGTTACGAGCAGTACTTC
d_gene: -; abundance: -; v_gene: TRBV2; j_gene: TRBJ1-6; CDR3aa: CASTEGPYNPPLHF; CDR3nt: TGTGCCAGCACCGAGGGCCCCTATAATCCACCCCTCCACTTT
d_gene: -; abundance: -; v_gene: TRBV2; j_gene: TRBJ1-4; CDR3aa: CASTGGSNEKLFF; CDR3nt: TGTGCCAGCACGGGCGGGTCGAATGAAAAACTGTTTTTT
d_gene: -; abundance: -; v_gene: TRBV20-1; j_gene: TRBJ2-3; CDR3aa: CSASVGQPNKQYF; CDR3nt: TGCAGTGCTAGTGTAGGACAGCCGAATAAGCAGTATTTT
d_gene: -; abundance: -; v_gene: TRBV12-3/TRBV12-4; j_gene: TRBJ2-1; CDR3aa: CAALDNEQFF; CDR3nt: TGTGCGGCACTAGACAATGAGCAGTTCTTC
d_gene: -; abundance: few; v_gene: TRBV29-1; j_gene: TRBJ1-1; CDR3aa: CSVDSGMNTEAFF; CDR3nt: TGCAGCGTTGATTCCGGCATGAACACTGAAGCTTTCTTT
d_gene: -; abundance: -; v_gene: TRBV20-1; j_gene: TRBJ1-6; CDR3aa: CSASTGDSPLHF; CDR3nt: TGCAGTGCTAGCACGGGGGATTCACCCCTCCACTTT
d_gene: -; abundance: many; v_gene: TRBV29-1; j_gene: TRBJ2-7; CDR3aa: CSAADGSYEQYF; CDR3nt: TGCAGCGCCGCGGACGGCTCCTACGAGCAGTACTTC
d_gene: -; abundance: -; v_gene: TRBV4-3; j_gene: TRBJ2-3; CDR3aa: CASSQDNSQTGDTQYF; CDR3nt: TGCGCCAGCAGCCAAGATAACAGCCAAACTGGAGATACGCAGTATTTT